A single T cell receptor beta chain is shown here with its context. The antigen remains undetermined. The CDR3 is 14 amino acids. J gave up 8 bases and V 3 bases, and 8 bases lay outside the gene matches. Germline V gene lookup returns CDR1 LGHNA and CDR2 YNFKEQ. Healthy bone marrow donors made up the donors. The PCR ran on 60 Vbeta and 13 Jbeta primers. TCRdb's table, derived via immunoSEQ multiplex PCR, lists solely in-frame clones and lacks some. The sample includes approximately 100,000 clones, 55% to 75% of them seen just once. The data stem from a study of cytomegalovirus exposure and HLA in healthy donors. Overall study results and limits: The likely origin of a cluster of highly shared sequence variants was a sequencing artifact. In a later analysis, specific HLA alleles were associated with 16,000 or so TCR beta sequences at a 0.05 false discovery rate.

This sequence was found in a man aged 50-60 years in good health and CMV-seronegative. The V and J genes are TRBV4-2 and TRBJ1-2, with 8 positions matching TRBD1. Sequenced sample: PBMCs. The CDR3 reads CASSHGKTGAGYTF. The CDR3 region has the DNA TGTGCCAGCAGCCATGGGAAGACAGGGGCGGGCTACACCTTC.